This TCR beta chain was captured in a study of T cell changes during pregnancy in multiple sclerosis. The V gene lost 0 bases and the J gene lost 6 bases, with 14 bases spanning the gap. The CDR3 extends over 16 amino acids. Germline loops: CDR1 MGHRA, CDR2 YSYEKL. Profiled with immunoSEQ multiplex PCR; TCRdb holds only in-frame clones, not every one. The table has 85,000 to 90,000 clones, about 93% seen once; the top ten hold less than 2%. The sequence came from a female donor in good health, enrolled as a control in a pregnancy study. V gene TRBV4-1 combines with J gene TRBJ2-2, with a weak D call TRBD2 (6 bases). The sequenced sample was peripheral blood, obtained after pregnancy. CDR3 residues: CASSQEGGKISGELFF. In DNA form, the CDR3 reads TGCGCCAGCAGCCAAGAGGGCGGGAAAATTTCCGGGGAGCTGTTTTTT.